This passage covers 23 T cell receptor beta chains from one sample sequenced in a study of blood T cell repertoires in COVID-19. Repertoires were generated with immunoSEQ multiplex PCR, while TCRdb's copy carries only in-frame clones and drops some. The sample yields fewer than 250,000 clones, around 80% seen once. The specimen was peripheral blood. These receptors were collected from a human donor in a cohort sampled during active COVID-19.

The chain uses TRBV10-3 and TRBJ2-2; 7 bases are a match to TRBD2. Germline CDR1 ENHRY, CDR2 SYGVKD. V shed 2 bases and J 4 bases; nucleotides not matched to a gene: 1. This CDR3 has 14 amino acids. The chain's CDR3 is CAISEPSGTGELFF. As DNA, the CDR3 is TGTGCCATCAGTGAGCCTAGCGGCACCGGGGAGCTGTTTTTT.

This clone was found many times. The chain carries TRBV14 and TRBJ2-1; TRBD2 might be the D (6 bases). CDR1 and CDR2 (germline): SGHDN, FVKESK. V was shortened by 0 bases and J by 9 bases, with 21 bases between the two germline ends. This CDR3 is built from 17 residues. CDR3 DNA: TGTGCCAGCAGCCAAGATTTTGGTAGCGGTAAACGGAGTGAGCAGTTCTTC. Translated: CASSQDFGSGKRSEQFF. Full variable domain (rest looked up from reference TRBV14 and TRBJ2-1): EAGVTQFPSHSVIEKGQTVTLRCDPISGHDNLYWYRRVMGKEIKFLLHFVKESKQDESGMPNNRFLAERTGGTYSTLKVQPAELEDSGVYFCASSQDFGSGKRSEQFFGPGTRLTVL.

This clone was seen once. The V call is TRBV29-1, the J call TRBJ2-3; 9 nucleotides agree with TRBD1. The ends lost 2 bases at V and 2 bases at J; junction bases unmatched: 5. The CDR3 covers 15 residues. Germline-derived CDR1 and CDR2 are SQVTM and ANQGSEA. DNA for the CDR3: TGCAGCGTTGAACCACAGGGGGCCCCCACAGATACGCAGTATTTT. Translating gives CSVEPQGAPTDTQYF.

The chain carries TRBV30 and TRBJ1-2; D is perhaps TRBD1 (6 bases). Germline CDR1 GTSNPN, CDR2 SVGIG (reference sequence). Trimming took 0 bases from V and 8 from J, leaving 19 bases between them. The CDR3 is made up of 15 amino acids. This chain's CDR3 is CAWSVRAGEGGGYTF. In DNA form, the CDR3 reads TGTGCCTGGAGTGTTAGGGCAGGGGAAGGAGGAGGCTACACCTTC.

The rearrangement joins TRBV5-7 to TRBJ1-2, with a tentative D call TRBD1 (5 bases). TRBV5-7 is an ORF for which the function is uncertain. V was trimmed by 0 bases and J by 1 base, leaving 7 bases between them. The CDR3 is 14 amino acids. CDR3 sequence: CASSLGQLNYGYTF. The CDR3 nucleotides read TGTGCCAGCAGCTTGGGACAGCTTAACTATGGCTACACCTTC.

V is TRBV29-1 and J is TRBJ2-7, with 7 positions matching TRBD1. There are 12 residues in the CDR3. J lost 5 bases, V lost 6 bases, and 7 bases had no gene match. Germline V lookup: CDR1 SQVTM, CDR2 ANQGSEA. CDR3 residues: CSVETGFNEQYF. For the CDR3, the DNA is TGCAGCGTAGAGACAGGGTTCAACGAGCAGTACTTC.

The V and J genes are TRBV27 and TRBJ2-5; the D gene is possibly TRBD2 (6 bases). Germline loops: CDR1 MNHEY, CDR2 SMNVEV (reference sequence). V lost 2 bases and J lost 4, with 8 bases in between. The CDR3 contains 13 residues. The CDR3 region is CASSLGGVETQYF. CDR3 bases: TGTGCCAGCAGTTTAGGAGGGGTAGAGACCCAGTACTTC.

The rearrangement links TRBV3-1 (or the pseudogene TRBV3-2) to TRBJ1-1, with a weak D call TRBD1 (5 bases). V gave up 4 bases and J gave up 5 bases, with 14 bases separating them. Germline V CDR1 and CDR2: LGHDT, YNNKEL (reference sequence). The CDR3 is made up of 14 amino acids. The CDR3 bases are TGTGCCAGCAGCCCCTGGGGGGGACGGACTGAAGCTTTCTTT. Translated, it gives CASSPWGGRTEAFF.

In this sample, this clone turned up a few times. The chain couples TRBV30 to TRBJ1-6, with no clear D. The germline V gene has CDR1 GTSNPN and CDR2 SVGIG (reference sequence). The V end lost 1 base, the J end lost 7 bases, and 8 bases lay between the germline ends. This CDR3 comprises 13 residues. The CDR3 protein is CAWSARVNSPLHF. In nucleotides, the CDR3 is TGTGCCTGGAGTGCCCGGGTCAATTCACCCCTCCACTTT. The complete variable domain, with remaining parts taken from reference TRBV30 and TRBJ1-6, reads SQTIHQWPATLVQPVGSPLSLECTVEGTSNPNLYWYRQAAGRGLQLLFYSVGIGQISSEVPQNLSASRPQDRQFILSSKKLLLSDSGFYLCAWSARVNSPLHFGNGTRLTVT.

This chain uses TRBV6-5 with TRBJ2-3; D gene ambiguous. With 5 bases removed from V and 1 base from J, the gap between germline ends came to 10 bases. The CDR3 spans 14 residues. Germline V gene sequence: CDR1 MNHEY, CDR2 SVGAGI. The CDR3 reads CASSKERGTDTQYF. CDR3 sequence (DNA): TGTGCCAGCAGTAAGGAGCGAGGCACAGATACGCAGTATTTT.

V and J are TRBV9 and TRBJ2-3, with TRBD1 identical over 9 bases. V was pared by 0 bases and J by 6 bases, with 5 bases of the junction left unmatched. This CDR3 contains 15 residues. Germline V gene sequence: CDR1 SGDLS, CDR2 YYNGEE. CDR3 in DNA: TGTGCCAGCAGCGTAGTAGACGGACAGGGGGATACGCAGTATTTT. It specifies CASSVVDGQGDTQYF.

This clone was seen a few times. V and J are TRBV27 and TRBJ1-6; TRBD1 matches at 9 bases. Germline V CDR1 and CDR2: MNHEY, SMNVEV (reference sequence). Trimming at V came to 6 bases and at J to 7 bases, leaving 4 bases not matched to a gene. This CDR3 contains 14 residues. CDR3 amino acids: CASRQGQGNSPLHF. Here the CDR3 DNA reads TGTGCCAGCAGACAGGGACAGGGAAATTCACCCCTCCACTTT.

The V gene is TRBV28, the J gene TRBJ2-7; 11 bases align to TRBD2. The CDR3 contains 14 residues. V shed 8 bases, J shed 2 bases, and the junction held 5 bases outside the gene matches. CDR1 is MDHEN and CDR2 is SYDVKM in the germline V gene. The CDR3, as DNA: TGTGCCAGCGCAATAGCGGGAGGGACCTACGAGCAGTACTTC. This encodes CASAIAGGTYEQYF.

This clone was seen a few times. The chain combines TRBV4-2 with TRBJ2-7; D is undetermined. This CDR3 has 15 amino acids. Per the germline V gene, CDR1 is LGHNA and CDR2 is YNFKEQ. With 0 bases removed from V and 0 bases from J, the gap between germline ends came to 9 bases. The CDR3 sequence is CASSQDHGSSYEQYF. The CDR3 nucleotides are TGTGCCAGCAGCCAAGATCATGGCAGCTCCTACGAGCAGTACTTC.

V and J are TRBV30 and TRBJ1-2; D remains ambiguous. The V end was cut by 8 bases, the J end by 4 bases, with 14 bases between. The CDR3 extends over 12 amino acids. Germline V gene data show CDR1 as GTSNPN and CDR2 as SVGIG (reference sequence). CDR3 DNA sequence: TGTGCCGGGCATCCTGGGAGCTATGGCTACACCTTC. It is translated as CAGHPGSYGYTF. Full variable domain (remainder filled in from reference TRBV30 and TRBJ1-2): SQTIHQWPATLVQPVGSPLSLECTVEGTSNPNLYWYRQAAGRGLQLLFYSVGIGQISSEVPQNLSASRPQDRQFILSSKKLLLSDSGFYLCAGHPGSYGYTFGSGTRLTVV.

The chain combines TRBV28 with TRBJ2-3, with TRBD2 as a possible D gene (6 bases). V lost 6 bases and J 0 bases, leaving 16 bases between the germline ends. Per the germline V gene, CDR1 is MDHEN and CDR2 is SYDVKM. The CDR3 covers 16 residues. The CDR3 bases are TGTGCCAGCAGCGGTGCTAGCGCTGCTAGCACAGATACGCAGTATTTT. As protein: CASSGASAASTDTQYF.

This chain uses TRBV27 with TRBJ2-7, with D tentatively TRBD1 (6 bases). The CDR3 contains 14 residues. Trimming left V 8 bases short and J 3 bases short, with 17 bases between. Germline V CDR1 and CDR2: MNHEY, SMNVEV (reference sequence). The CDR3 is CASSPRDNNYEQYF. The CDR3 DNA reads TGTGCCAGCTCCCCCCGGGACAATAACTACGAGCAGTACTTC.

This rearrangement joins TRBV12-5 to TRBJ1-3, with unresolved D. Trimming took off 1 base at V and 0 bases at J, with 19 bases between the two ends. The germline gives CDR1 LGHNT, CDR2 FRNRAP. The CDR3 loop spans 19 amino acids. CDR3 protein: CASGLGVAVERLSGNTIYF. The CDR3 coding sequence is TGTGCTAGTGGTTTGGGGGTGGCAGTAGAGAGACTCTCTGGAAACACCATATATTTT.

This chain connects TRBV19 to TRBJ1-1; D is perhaps TRBD1 (5 bases). V was shortened by 1 base and J by 1 base, with 10 bases between the two germline ends. Per germline, CDR1 LNHDA and CDR2 SQIVND (reference sequence). The CDR3 sequence is 15 residues long. The CDR3 region has the DNA TGTGCCAGTAGTATAGCAGCAGGGCGGAACACTGAAGCTTTCTTT. Protein product: CASSIAAGRNTEAFF.

This chain links TRBV28 with TRBJ2-5, with 10 bases aligning to TRBD2. The CDR3 extends over 15 amino acids. V lost 6 bases, J lost 2 bases, and 6 bases stayed unmatched. Germline V gives CDR1 MDHEN, CDR2 SYDVKM. CDR3 amino acids: CASRDQAGGQETQYF. The CDR3 DNA reads as TGTGCCAGCAGAGACCAAGCGGGGGGGCAAGAGACCCAGTACTTC. Filled out from reference TRBV28 and TRBJ2-5, the complete variable domain reads DVKVTQSSRYLVKRTGEKVFLECVQDMDHENMFWYRQDPGLGLRLIYFSYDVKMKEKGDIPEGYSVSREKKERFSLILESASTNQTSMYLCASRDQAGGQETQYFGPGTRLLVL.

This clone appeared a single time. The rearrangement links TRBV7-6 to TRBJ2-7; TRBD2 might be the D (5 bases). V was clipped by 2 bases and J by 9 bases, with 14 bases between them. Germline assignment: CDR1 SGHVS and CDR2 FNYEAQ. The CDR3 runs to 13 residues. The CDR3 DNA reads as TGTGCCAGCAGCTTATATGACTATGGCGGGCAGTACTTC. This sequence encodes CASSLYDYGGQYF. The full variable domain, in which reference TRBV7-6 and TRBJ2-7 provide the parts outside the CDR3, is GAGVSQSPRYKVTKRGQDVALRCDPISGHVSLYWYRQALGQGPEFLTYFNYEAQQDKSGLPNDRFSAERPEGSISTLTIQRTEQRDSAMYRCASSLYDYGGQYFGPGTRLTVT.

This clone is a singleton in its sample. V usage is TRBV3-1 (or the pseudogene TRBV3-2) and J usage is TRBJ2-5; 12 bases line up with TRBD2. The V gene end was trimmed by 5 bases and the J gene end by 5 bases; junction bases not matched to a gene: 9. CDR3 size: 16 residues. Germline CDR1 reads LGHDT; CDR2 reads YNNKEL (reference sequence). The CDR3 sequence is CASSDKRLAGVETQYF. As DNA, the CDR3 is TGTGCCAGCAGCGATAAAAGACTAGCGGGAGTGGAGACCCAGTACTTC.

The CDR3 loop reads CASSLGQGVGAYNSPLHF. DNA for the CDR3: TGTGCCAGCAGCTTAGGACAGGGAGTTGGAGCCTATAATTCACCCCTCCACTTT. This chain links TRBV13 with TRBJ1-6; TRBD1 might be the D (6 bases). The V gene's germline CDR1 is PRHDT and CDR2 FYEKMQ (reference sequence). This CDR3 has 18 residues. V lost 0 bases to trimming and J lost 2 bases, with 14 bases between them.